The rows below give T cell receptor beta chains drawn from one sample of a study of cytomegalovirus exposure and HLA in healthy donors. Method: immunoSEQ multiplex PCR; TCRdb's copy keeps in-frame clones and lacks some. The sample consists of around 160,000 clones, around 73% of them appearing once. The sample was PBMCs. The receptors were gathered from a woman between 18 and 29 years old in good health and CMV-seronegative. The conserved cysteine and the conserved F or W are not part of the CDR3 here. Fields, in order: J gene, clone size, V gene, CDR3 protein. The size of a clone is reported for some rows only, either as once, few or many, or as a class for expanded clones.

TRBJ1-1	.	TRBV6-5	ASRTDRAGAEAF
TRBJ2-7	few	TRBV15	ATSRDLTGVGEQY
TRBJ1-4	.	TRBV5-1	ASSSLSPTSTNEKLF
TRBJ1-2	few	TRBV11-3	ASSSTYAGGGYT
TRBJ1-5	.	TRBV5-8	ASSLGSSNQPQH
TRBJ2-1	once	TRBV7-3	ASSLTGARTYNEQF
TRBJ1-5	.	TRBV7-2	ASSLVGRNQPQH
TRBJ1-4	.	TRBV7-8	ASSLTGQREKLF
TRBJ2-1	few	TRBV6-4	ASSESSSGGANEQF
TRBJ2-4	.	TRBV5-1	ASSLGDRVNIQY
TRBJ1-1	.	TRBV7-9	ASSLAAAGTEAF
TRBJ2-1	.	TRBV5-5	ASSLGAYNEQF
TRBJ2-1	.	TRBV28	ASSTTGLAGNEQF
TRBJ1-2	.	TRBV6-5	ASSYSAGYGYT
TRBJ1-2	.	TRBV6-1	ASILQGGYGYT
TRBJ2-1	.	TRBV9	ASKESVADNEQF
TRBJ2-3	.	TRBV4-3	ASSQDGTGTGWGRDTQY
TRBJ2-2	.	TRBV9	ASSVATWGGSGELF
TRBJ1-2	.	TRBV7-9	ASSLRQGEGYT